The 26 T cell receptor beta chains presented below share a single source sample, sequenced in a study of T cell responses to AZD1222 COVID-19 vaccine. The assay was immunoSEQ multiplex PCR, and TCRdb's table has in-frame clones only and misses some. Of over 100,000 clones listed, around 85% are singletons. This specimen consisted of peripheral blood, obtained on day 0 of AZD1222 vaccination. These receptors all stem from an adult in good health.

V and J are TRBV19 and TRBJ1-5; no definite D call. The germline CDR1 and CDR2 sequences are LNHDA and SQIVND (reference sequence). V lost 6 bases to trimming and J lost 1 base, with 13 bases between them. The CDR3 consists of 15 residues. The CDR3: CASRADKLSNQPQHF. CDR3 nucleotides: TGTGCCAGTAGGGCCGACAAGCTGAGCAATCAGCCCCAGCATTTT.

The chain recombines TRBV7-2 with TRBJ2-7, with TRBD1 identical over 8 bases. The CDR3 extends over 14 amino acids. Germline-derived CDR1 and CDR2 are SGHTA and FQGNSA. V lost 5 bases to trimming and J lost 9 bases; unmatched junction nucleotides: 12. CDR3 sequence (DNA): TGTGCCAGCAGCCCCCGGCGGGGCAGGGGGCCGCAGTACTTC. Encoded protein: CASSPRRGRGPQYF.

This rearrangement joins TRBV7-2 to TRBJ2-7; TRBD1 is a possible D gene (6 bases). CDR1 is SGHTA and CDR2 is FQGNSA in the germline V gene. CDR3 length equals 16 residues. V dropped 1 base and J dropped 5 bases, with 18 bases sitting between them. CDR3 DNA: TGTGCCAGCAGCTTAGGGGGGTGGTCAGGGGACGACGAGCAGTACTTC. Encoded protein: CASSLGGWSGDDEQYF.

This chain joins TRBV6-6 and TRBJ2-7, with TRBD2 identical over 9 bases. This CDR3 contains 17 residues. Germline V gene lookup returns CDR1 MNHNY and CDR2 SVGAGI (reference sequence). V lost 5 bases, J lost 6 bases, and 17 bases stayed unmatched. The CDR3 spells CASSQGPLTSGFFEQYF. In DNA, the CDR3 is TGTGCCAGCAGTCAGGGGCCACTGACTAGCGGATTCTTCGAGCAGTACTTC.

This chain connects TRBV30 to TRBJ1-1, with TRBD1 as a possible D gene (6 bases). There are 15 residues in the CDR3. V shed 0 bases and J shed 2 bases, with 13 bases lying between them. Germline V lookup: CDR1 GTSNPN, CDR2 SVGIG (reference sequence). In nucleotides, the CDR3 is TGTGCCTGGAGTGTCCCGACAGGAGCTAACACTGAAGCTTTCTTT. Translating it yields CAWSVPTGANTEAFF.

The chain joins TRBV5-4 to TRBJ2-1, with TRBD2 identical over 8 bases. The CDR3 has 16 amino acids. J was trimmed by 5 bases and V by 4 bases; bases with no gene match: 11. Germline CDR1 is SGHNT and CDR2 is YYREEE (reference sequence). The CDR3 nucleotides read TGTGCCAGCAGCAAATCGACTAGCGTGAGAGACAATGAGCAGTTCTTC. Protein: CASSKSTSVRDNEQFF.

In regard to this clone: Other DNA sequences in the sample encode the same CDR3. The chain is built from TRBV5-1 and TRBJ1-5; no reliable D call. V was clipped by 0 bases and J by 5 bases, with 6 bases between them. Germline V gene sequence: CDR1 SGHRS, CDR2 YFSETQ. The CDR3 consists of 13 residues. The CDR3 nucleotides are TGCGCCAGCAGCTTGGGTCCGGATCAGCCCCAGCATTTT. Its protein is CASSLGPDQPQHF.

J is TRBJ2-1 and V is TRBV28; 12 bases are a match to TRBD2. CDR3 length: 15 amino acids. Unmatched junction bases numbered 3, after V lost 5 bases and J lost 4 bases. CDR1 MDHEN and CDR2 SYDVKM come from the germline V gene. The CDR3 DNA is TGTGCCAGCAGTCTAGCGGGAGGGAAATACAATGAGCAGTTCTTC. This sequence encodes CASSLAGGKYNEQFF.

The rearrangement links TRBV28 to TRBJ2-1; 10 bases align to TRBD1. The CDR3 runs 13 residues. Germline CDR1 and CDR2: MDHEN and SYDVKM. V was clipped by 10 bases and J by 6 bases; unmatched bases: 6. The CDR3 protein is CATQGDRGNEQFF. For the CDR3, the DNA is TGTGCCACCCAAGGGGACAGGGGCAATGAGCAGTTCTTC.

This chain joins TRBV27 and TRBJ2-7; 12 positions agree with TRBD1. The V and J ends lost 6 bases and 4 bases, in that order; junction bases with no gene match: 7. The CDR3 sequence is 15 residues long. Germline V gene sequence: CDR1 MNHEY, CDR2 SMNVEV (reference sequence). In DNA form, the CDR3 reads TGTGCCAGCAGCCGCGGGACAGGGGGCTGGTACGAGCAGTACTTC. Its translation: CASSRGTGGWYEQYF.

The chain carries TRBV4-1 and TRBJ2-7; 8 bases are a match to TRBD2. There are 17 residues in the CDR3. After removal of 4 bases from V and 4 bases from J, the junction contained 15 bases not matched to a gene. Germline V gene lookup returns CDR1 MGHRA and CDR2 YSYEKL. CDR3 sequence reads: CASSLRPIGAGDYEQYF. The CDR3, as DNA: TGCGCCAGCAGCCTCAGGCCCATTGGAGCGGGAGATTACGAGCAGTACTTC.

In its sample, this clone was seen a few times. The rearrangement uses TRBV10-2 and TRBJ1-1; 12 nucleotides agree with TRBD1. CDR3 length equals 14 residues. Per germline, CDR1 WSHSY and CDR2 SAAADI. Trimming removed 6 bases from V and 8 bases from J; junction bases left unmatched: 7. In DNA, the CDR3 is TGCGCCAGCAGGGATCCGGGACAGGGGGCAGAAGCTTTCTTT. Protein product: CASRDPGQGAEAFF.

This clone appeared once. CDR3: CAISESGQQNEKLFF. The CDR3 DNA follows: TGTGCCATCAGTGAGTCGGGACAGCAAAATGAAAAACTGTTTTTT. The chain is built from TRBV10-3 and TRBJ1-4; 7 bases align to TRBD1. J lost 5 bases, V lost 0 bases, and 3 bases had no gene match. CDR3 length equals 15 residues. Germline lookup yields CDR1 ENHRY and CDR2 SYGVKD.

This clone was observed once. The chain recombines TRBV27 with TRBJ1-5, with D perhaps matching TRBD1 (6 bases). V was trimmed by 2 bases and J by 4 bases, leaving 9 bases between them. CDR1 and CDR2 (germline): MNHEY, SMNVEV (reference sequence). The CDR3 spans 14 residues. CDR3 loop: CASSLQGWNQPQHF. The CDR3 DNA sequence: TGTGCCAGCAGTTTACAGGGGTGGAATCAGCCCCAGCATTTT.

The rearrangement joins TRBV3-1 (or the pseudogene TRBV3-2) to TRBJ1-1; TRBD1 aligns across 10 bases. In germline, CDR1 is LGHDT, CDR2 YNNKEL (reference sequence). This CDR3 region has 18 residues. Trimming took 0 bases from V and 4 from J; bases not matched to a gene: 11. CDR3: CASSQEVGQGYLGTEAFF. The CDR3 DNA sequence: TGTGCCAGCAGCCAAGAAGTGGGACAGGGGTACTTGGGCACTGAAGCTTTCTTT.

This clone showed up just a few times. The rearrangement joins TRBV27 to TRBJ2-7; no clear D. Germline CDR1 and CDR2: MNHEY and SMNVEV (reference sequence). Trimming removed 5 bases from V and 3 bases from J, with 14 bases in between. The CDR3 covers 14 residues. CDR3: CASSPKVLSYEQYF. The CDR3 nucleotides are TGTGCCAGCAGTCCCAAAGTGTTGAGCTACGAGCAGTACTTC.

The V gene is TRBV5-1, the J gene TRBJ1-5; D might be TRBD1 (6 bases). Germline CDR1 reads SGHRS; CDR2 reads YFSETQ. This CDR3 is 14 amino acids long. The V and J ends lost 4 bases and 3 bases respectively, with 11 bases between them. This chain's CDR3 is CASSPGGPNQPQHF. The CDR3 bases are TGCGCCAGCAGCCCCGGGGGGCCCAATCAGCCCCAGCATTTT.

The rearrangement links TRBV28 to TRBJ1-2; 9 nucleotides line up with TRBD1. The CDR3 runs 13 residues. V trimming: 6 bases; J trimming: 4 bases; junction bases outside the gene matches: 3. Germline V gives CDR1 MDHEN, CDR2 SYDVKM. The CDR3 DNA is TGTGCCAGCAGGGAGACAGGGGGCTATGGCTACACCTTC. Translation gives CASRETGGYGYTF.

V usage is TRBV6-1 and J usage is TRBJ2-1; D unresolved. The germline gives CDR1 MNHNS, CDR2 SASEGT. The CDR3 sequence is 13 residues long. V lost 0 bases and J lost 12, with 12 bases in between. CDR3 region: CASSEAIPQVQFF. CDR3 DNA sequence: TGTGCCAGCAGTGAAGCGATCCCGCAGGTGCAGTTCTTC.

The chain links TRBV19 to TRBJ2-3; 10 positions match TRBD1. Germline V gene lookup returns CDR1 LNHDA and CDR2 SQIVND (reference sequence). Trimming removed 5 bases from V and 5 bases from J; junction bases left unmatched: 7. The CDR3 totals 15 residues. In DNA form, the CDR3 reads TGTGCCAGTAGTCCACGACAGGGGGCAGGAGATACGCAGTATTTT. Its translation: CASSPRQGAGDTQYF.

The chain uses TRBV15 and TRBJ2-7; 9 bases map to TRBD2. Germline values: CDR1 LNHNV, CDR2 YYDKDF (reference sequence). V shed 4 bases and J 4 bases; nucleotides not matched to a gene: 5. The CDR3 is 14 amino acids. The CDR3 region has the DNA TGTGCCACCAGCAACGCGGGAGGGCCTTACGAGCAGTACTTC. Translation: CATSNAGGPYEQYF.

The genes are TRBV5-1 and TRBJ2-7; 10 bases are shared with TRBD2. The CDR3 runs to 16 residues. The V segment lost 3 bases and the J segment 0 bases; nucleotides outside the gene matches: 6. The germline CDR1 and CDR2 sequences are SGHRS and YFSETQ. The CDR3 bases are TGCGCCAGCAGCTCGGGAGCTAGCGGGAGCTCCTACGAGCAGTACTTC. It translates to CASSSGASGSSYEQYF.

This chain joins TRBV28 and TRBJ1-4; 7 bases line up with TRBD1. CDR1 and CDR2 (germline): MDHEN, SYDVKM. J was trimmed by 0 bases and V by 6 bases; bases with no gene match: 7. The length of the CDR3 is 16 residues. This chain's CDR3 is CASRTSTGATNEKLFF. CDR3 DNA sequence: TGTGCCAGCAGGACTTCAACAGGGGCAACTAATGAAAAACTGTTTTTT.

The genes are TRBV10-1 and TRBJ2-1; 12 nucleotides agree with TRBD2. CDR1 is WNHNN, CDR2 SYGVQD, per germline (reference sequence). CDR3 length: 15 amino acids. The V gene end was trimmed by 5 bases and the J gene end by 7 bases; junction bases not matched to a gene: 6. The chain's CDR3 is CASSPLGLAGNEQFF. CDR3 DNA sequence: TGCGCCAGCAGTCCCCTTGGACTAGCGGGAAATGAGCAGTTCTTC.

This sequence joins TRBV7-9 and TRBJ1-1, with 11 positions matching TRBD1. The CDR3 is 14 residues long. Per the germline V gene, CDR1 is SEHNR and CDR2 is FQNEAQ (reference sequence). V trimming: 4 bases; J trimming: 4 bases; junction bases outside the gene matches: 2. The CDR3 spells CASSWTGGGTEAFF. Here the CDR3 DNA reads TGTGCCAGCAGCTGGACAGGGGGCGGCACTGAAGCTTTCTTT. The full variable domain, completed using reference TRBV7-9 and TRBJ1-1, is DTGVSQNPRHKITKRGQNVTFRCDPISEHNRLYWYRQTLGQGPEFLTYFQNEAQLEKSRLLSDRFSAERPKGSFSTLEIQRTEQGDSAMYLCASSWTGGGTEAFFGQGTRLTVV.

J is TRBJ1-1 and V is TRBV19; D is possibly TRBD1 (5 bases). V was cut by 6 bases and J by 4 bases, with 12 bases left in between. The CDR3 is made up of 13 amino acids. Germline lookup yields CDR1 LNHDA and CDR2 SQIVND (reference sequence). CDR3 loop: CASSVGRGTEAFF. The CDR3 DNA sequence: TGTGCCAGTAGCGTCGGAAGGGGCACTGAAGCTTTCTTT.